The T cell receptor (beta chain) described here comes from a study of beta chain features in type 1 diabetes. General study findings and limits: Across patients, naive, central memory and Treg TCRB repertoires exhibited apparently greater similarity than was observed across healthy donors.

As concerns this clone: Its specificity is unknown.

Expressed TCRB transcripts were sequenced because the entire RNA isolate underwent reverse transcription. Data came from immunoSEQ multiplex PCR; TCRdb stores just in-frame clones and leaves some out. Of 130,000 or so clones listed, 9% to 10% are singletons. The CDR3 contains 13 residues. Germline values: CDR1 SGDLS, CDR2 YYNGEE. V was cut by 3 bases and J by 4 bases, with 8 bases left in between. CD45RO/CCR7/CD25/CD127/CD95/CD27 staining was used to isolate CD4+ naive, central memory, regulatory and stem cell-like memory cells by sorting. This clonotype was obtained from a woman in her 40s in good health. The specimen sequenced was central memory CD4+ T cells from blood. J is TRBJ1-5 and V is TRBV9; D remains ambiguous. CDR3: CASSARENQPQHF. The CDR3 DNA follows: TGTGCCAGCAGCGCCCGAGAGAATCAGCCCCAGCATTTT.